This TCR beta chain was identified in a study of blood T cells in healthy people across ages. Study as a whole: When template switching was applied, about one barcoded beta molecule was captured per two T cells.

Germline CDR1 is SGHRS and CDR2 is YFSETQ. V lost 1 base, J lost 11 bases, and 13 bases stayed unmatched. This CDR3 region has 15 residues. The second PCR ran roughly 7 to 12 cycles with a sample-barcoded 5' primer and J-beta primers. CDR3-containing paired-end reads numbered at least 2.5 million in each sample. TCRdb recomputed calls from the 5' RACE reads with MiXCR, one row per CDR3 protein. The top ten hold around 40% of the sample, which has fewer than 950,000 distinct CDR3 sequences, approximately 53% seen once. Study conclusions and caveats: Higher diversity and more naive CD4+ cells were features of long-lived donors, compared to aged donors. Among T cells, TCR beta diversity per million cells dropped roughly linearly as age rose.

Comment on this clonotype: Its matching antigen is unknown.

The material sequenced was blood. The genes are TRBV5-1 and TRBJ2-5; TRBD2 matches at 8 bases. The clonotype comes from a man at least 80 years old in good health. The CDR3 protein is CASSLTGGSRNEQYF. CDR3 DNA sequence: TGCGCCAGCAGCTTGACGGGAGGGTCGCGCAATGAGCAGTACTTC.